The present T cell receptor (beta chain) was sequenced within a study of T cells in Graves' hyperthyroidism and ophthalmopathy. Researchers amplified the TCR beta CDR3 regions from RNA transcripts. In the first-round RT-PCR of the TCR CDR3, the HTBI primer set was used. In TCRdb, the multiplex PCR reads were re-called with MiXCR into one record per CDR3 protein. The table includes 550,000 to 700,000 distinct CDR3 sequences, roughly 15% detected once. This clonotype came up many times. This TCR was recovered from a woman aged 40-49 years with Graves' ophthalmopathy. The sequencing input was blood.

The CDR3 nucleotides read TGTGCCAGCAGAGTTACTAGCGGCCAAGAGACCCAGTACTTC. This encodes CASRVTSGQETQYF. The chain links TRBV28 to TRBJ2-5; TRBD2 matches 8 bases. Germline V CDR1 and CDR2: MDHEN, SYDVKM. The junction had 4 bases not matched to a gene; V was cut back by 6 bases and J by 1 base. The length of the CDR3 is 14 residues.